Below, 27 T cell receptor beta chains from the same sample are listed, as sequenced in a study of shared clonotypes between healthy human individuals. CD45RO-negative, CCR7-positively selected cells formed the naive CD8 fraction, excluding terminally differentiated effector memory CD45RA+ cells. Clones were sequenced by immunoSEQ multiplex PCR, and TCRdb holds only the in-frame ones, with some missing. Of a few million clones listed, 90% to 95% are singletons. The sequenced sample was naive CD8+ T cells from PBMCs. These TCRs come from a man between 18 and 35 years old in good health. Some clones in this sample may be carry-over from other donors' samples.

The chain is built from TRBV27 and TRBJ2-2; D perhaps matches TRBD1 (5 bases). Deletions cut 5 bases from V and 6 bases from J, with 10 bases between. Germline CDR1 MNHEY, CDR2 SMNVEV (reference sequence). The CDR3 covers 13 residues. The CDR3 loop is CASSPRQSGELFF. The DNA of the CDR3 is TGTGCCAGCAGTCCCCGACAGTCCGGGGAGCTGTTTTTT.

The chain links TRBV19 to TRBJ2-7, with 10 bases identical to TRBD2. The CDR3 has 15 amino acids. Trimming cost V 3 bases and J 1 base; bases outside gene matches: 3. Germline-derived CDR1 and CDR2 are LNHDA and SQIVND (reference sequence). CDR3 in amino acids: CASSMASGGSYEQYF. The CDR3 nucleotides read TGTGCCAGTAGTATGGCTAGCGGGGGTTCCTACGAGCAGTACTTC.

Here the CDR3 reads CASSLVPYAGYEQYF. For the CDR3, the DNA is TGTGCCAGCAGCTTAGTCCCCTATGCGGGCTACGAGCAGTACTTC. This chain links TRBV7-2 with TRBJ2-7, with D possibly being TRBD2 (5 bases). The CDR3 is made up of 15 amino acids. Per germline, CDR1 SGHTA and CDR2 FQGNSA. V gave up 1 base and J gave up 3 bases, with 13 bases separating them.

The chain employs TRBV6-6 and TRBJ1-1, with TRBD1 identical over 7 bases. CDR1 is MNHNY and CDR2 is SVGAGI in the germline V gene (reference sequence). V was pared by 5 bases and J by 12 bases, with 9 bases of the junction left unmatched. The CDR3 has 12 residues. Here the CDR3 DNA reads TGTGCCAGCAGTGACTGGACAGGAGTGACTTTCTTT. Its protein product is CASSDWTGVTFF.

The chain recombines TRBV7-9 with TRBJ2-3, with 7 bases fitting TRBD1. Per germline, CDR1 SEHNR and CDR2 FQNEAQ (reference sequence). CDR3 length: 16 residues. The trim removed 5 bases at V and 2 bases at J, leaving 10 bases unmatched. The CDR3 DNA reads as TGTGCCAGCAGCGCCTACAGGGGCCCCTACACAGATACGCAGTATTTT. Amino acid sequence: CASSAYRGPYTDTQYF.

With respect to this clone: Other nucleotide sequences from this sample produce the same CDR3. The chain carries TRBV27 and TRBJ2-2, with D maybe TRBD1 (7 bases). Germline assignment: CDR1 MNHEY and CDR2 SMNVEV (reference sequence). Trimming removed 3 bases from V and 5 bases from J, with 10 bases in between. The CDR3 loop spans 14 amino acids. The CDR3 reads CASSLAGGTGELFF. The CDR3 DNA is TGTGCCAGCAGTTTGGCAGGGGGGACCGGGGAGCTGTTTTTT.

This clone appeared once. The chain carries TRBV27 and TRBJ2-7; D perhaps matches TRBD2 (6 bases). Deletions cut 4 bases from V and 6 bases from J, with 10 bases between. The germline CDR1 and CDR2 sequences are MNHEY and SMNVEV (reference sequence). The CDR3 has 12 amino acids. The DNA for the CDR3 is TGTGCCAGCAGTTCCCGCGGGACCGAGCAGTACTTC. Amino acids: CASSSRGTEQYF.

The chain links TRBV7-9 to TRBJ1-6; no clear D. This CDR3 is built from 13 residues. In germline, CDR1 is SEHNR, CDR2 FQNEAQ (reference sequence). The V end lost 1 base, the J end lost 10 bases, and 8 bases lay between the germline ends. The CDR3 bases are TGTGCCAGCAGCTTAGGACGCCGATCACCCCTCCACTTT. This gives the protein CASSLGRRSPLHF. Full variable domain (rest looked up from reference TRBV7-9 and TRBJ1-6): DTGVSQNPRHKITKRGQNVTFRCDPISEHNRLYWYRQTLGQGPEFLTYFQNEAQLEKSRLLSDRFSAERPKGSFSTLEIQRTEQGDSAMYLCASSLGRRSPLHFGNGTRLTVT.

This clone appeared once. This sequence joins TRBV4-2 and TRBJ2-3; 11 bases are shared with TRBD2. The CDR3 is 17 amino acids. The V gene's germline CDR1 is LGHNA and CDR2 YNFKEQ. V was clipped by 3 bases and J by 4 bases; unmatched bases: 9. CDR3 coding DNA: TGTGCCAGCAGCCAGGGACTAGCGGTCGGAGGGGCAGATACGCAGTATTTT. Translation gives CASSQGLAVGGADTQYF.

The V gene is TRBV19, the J gene TRBJ1-4; D unclear. The germline V gene has CDR1 LNHDA and CDR2 SQIVND (reference sequence). The CDR3 loop spans 14 amino acids. Deletions cut 3 bases from V and 10 bases from J, with 15 bases between. CDR3 coding DNA: TGTGCCAGTAGTATGGGGTCGGTTTGGGGAAAACTGTTTTTT. This encodes CASSMGSVWGKLFF.

The V gene is TRBV4-1, the J gene TRBJ2-2; 11 bases are shared with TRBD2. Germline V lookup: CDR1 MGHRA, CDR2 YSYEKL. This CDR3 spans 13 amino acids. V gave up 0 bases and J gave up 15 bases; unmatched junction bases: 3. This CDR3 reads CASSQDSSGRMFF. Written as DNA, the CDR3 is TGCGCCAGCAGCCAAGATTCTAGCGGGAGGATGTTTTTT.

Concerning this clone itself: This specimen includes other DNA sequences encoding the same CDR3. This sequence joins TRBV27 and TRBJ1-1, with 8 nucleotides matching TRBD1. Germline lookup yields CDR1 MNHEY and CDR2 SMNVEV (reference sequence). V lost 5 bases and J lost 1; bases outside the gene matches: 3. The CDR3 is 14 amino acids. CDR3 sequence: CASSPDRGNTEAFF. The CDR3 nucleotides read TGTGCCAGCAGTCCAGACAGGGGGAACACTGAAGCTTTCTTT.

The V gene is TRBV29-1, the J gene TRBJ2-3; D could derive from TRBD1 or TRBD2 (7 bases each). From germline, CDR1 is SQVTM and CDR2 ANQGSEA. V was trimmed by 7 bases and J by 6 bases, leaving 20 bases between them. The CDR3 covers 14 residues. This CDR3 reads CSAMGWEGADTQYF. The DNA for the CDR3 is TGCAGCGCCATGGGGTGGGAGGGGGCGGATACGCAGTATTTT.

Here the CDR3 DNA reads TGTGCCAGCCGTCCCGGGACTAGCGGGAGGGTGGAGACCCAGTACTTC. It translates to CASRPGTSGRVETQYF. The rearrangement joins TRBV5-4 to TRBJ2-5, with TRBD2 identical over 16 bases. CDR3 length equals 16 residues. Germline V gives CDR1 SGHNT, CDR2 YYREEE (reference sequence). The trim removed 7 bases at V and 5 bases at J, leaving 8 bases unmatched. The whole variable domain, remainder taken from reference TRBV5-4 and TRBJ2-5, is ETGVTQSPTHLIKTRGQQVTLRCSSQSGHNTVSWYQQALGQGPQFIFQYYREEENGRGNFPPRFSGLQFPNYSSELNVNALELDDSALYLCASRPGTSGRVETQYFGPGTRLLVL.

The chain carries TRBV7-8 and TRBJ2-7, with 9 nucleotides matching TRBD2. Germline V gene sequence: CDR1 SGHVS, CDR2 FQNEAQ. V dropped 4 bases and J dropped 0; count of bases not matched to a gene: 7. The CDR3 has 16 residues. In DNA form, the CDR3 reads TGTGCCAGCAGCTCCCCCCGGCGGGAGGGCTCCTACGAGCAGTACTTC. This gives the protein CASSSPRREGSYEQYF.

A remark on this clone: A read error is likely, as this CDR3 ends without the conserved phenylalanine or tryptophan. The limits of the CDR3 on the DNA are not certain, so only TCRdb's listed CDR3 is given. The chain's CDR3 is CARKSDGDSFYVA. The rearrangement uses TRBV4-3 and TRBJ1-4. Germline CDR1 reads LGHNA; CDR2 reads YSLEER. The CDR3 extends over 13 residues, inclusive of both ends.

The V gene is TRBV19, the J gene TRBJ2-1; weak D call: TRBD1 (6 bases). This CDR3 comprises 14 residues. The germline V gene has CDR1 LNHDA and CDR2 SQIVND (reference sequence). V gave up 8 bases and J gave up 8 bases, with 19 bases separating them. CDR3 DNA sequence: TGTGCCAGTGGCACCCCGGGACAAATTCATGAGCAGTTCTTC. This sequence encodes CASGTPGQIHEQFF.

This sequence joins TRBV11-3 and TRBJ2-7; a possible D gene is TRBD1 (6 bases). V lost 5 bases, J lost 3 bases, and 11 bases lay in between. The length of the CDR3 is 13 residues. CDR1 and CDR2 from the germline V gene are SGHNT and YENEEA. The CDR3 spells CASSHGQYYEQYF. For the CDR3, the DNA is TGTGCCAGCAGCCATGGACAGTACTACGAGCAGTACTTC.

CDR3 bases: TGCGCCAGCAGTGAGGGTTTGTCAGGGACGAGGGGCTACACCTTC. It is translated as CASSEGLSGTRGYTF. The chain employs TRBV10-2 and TRBJ1-2, with D possibly being TRBD1 (5 bases). Deletions cut 2 bases from V and 8 bases from J, with 18 bases between. The germline V gene encodes CDR1 WSHSY and CDR2 SAAADI. The CDR3 is 15 residues long.

The chain joins TRBV2 to TRBJ2-7; tentatively, D is TRBD1 or TRBD2 (6 bases each). The germline gives CDR1 SNHLY, CDR2 FYNNEI. The ends were cut back, 0 bases at V and 2 bases at J, with 11 bases in the middle. The CDR3 has 15 residues. The CDR3 is CASSEARGAAYEQYF. The CDR3 DNA sequence: TGTGCCAGCAGTGAAGCGAGGGGGGCAGCCTACGAGCAGTACTTC.

The rearrangement links TRBV28 to TRBJ1-4; D unresolved. V shed 3 bases and J shed 4 bases, with 18 bases lying between them. Germline V gene sequence: CDR1 MDHEN, CDR2 SYDVKM. The CDR3 contains 17 residues. The DNA of the CDR3 is TGTGCCAGCAGTTTTAGCTCCCGGCTGCCCGATAATGAAAAACTGTTTTTT. Translating it yields CASSFSSRLPDNEKLFF. The whole variable domain, remainder taken from reference TRBV28 and TRBJ1-4, is DVKVTQSSRYLVKRTGEKVFLECVQDMDHENMFWYRQDPGLGLRLIYFSYDVKMKEKGDIPEGYSVSREKKERFSLILESASTNQTSMYLCASSFSSRLPDNEKLFFGSGTQLSVL.

This clone was counted once. The chain combines TRBV5-4 with TRBJ1-1; unclear D gene. The V and J ends lost 3 bases and 1 base respectively, with 19 bases between them. Per the germline V gene, CDR1 is SGHNT and CDR2 is YYREEE (reference sequence). This CDR3 is built from 17 residues. CDR3 DNA: TGTGCCAGCAGCTGGGGAGACTCCTGGGTGTCGAACACTGAAGCTTTCTTT. It encodes CASSWGDSWVSNTEAFF.

The chain carries TRBV19 and TRBJ2-7, with D possibly matching TRBD1 (7 bases). CDR3 length: 14 residues. The V gene lost 3 bases and the J gene lost 3 bases, with 12 bases spanning the gap. Germline V lookup: CDR1 LNHDA, CDR2 SQIVND (reference sequence). The CDR3 reads CASSIQGGLYEQYF. The CDR3 coding sequence is TGTGCCAGTAGTATTCAGGGGGGACTCTACGAGCAGTACTTC.

This chain uses TRBV7-7 with TRBJ2-1, with D maybe TRBD2 (6 bases). V was clipped by 4 bases and J by 2 bases, with 12 bases between them. CDR1 is SSHAT, CDR2 FNYEAQ, per germline (reference sequence). The CDR3 has 15 amino acids. As DNA, the CDR3 is TGTGCCAGCAGCTCGAGGCGGGGTCCCTACAATGAGCAGTTCTTC. Translation gives CASSSRRGPYNEQFF.

This clone was picked up one time. The chain links TRBV25-1 to TRBJ2-3; D unclear. The CDR3 is 15 amino acids. The V gene lost 3 bases and the J gene lost 3 bases, with 13 bases spanning the gap. Germline CDR1 MGHDK, CDR2 SYGVNS. The CDR3 here is CASSDPFRKTDTQYF. The CDR3 nucleotides read TGTGCCAGCAGTGATCCGTTTCGGAAAACAGATACGCAGTATTTT.

This chain joins TRBV29-1 and TRBJ1-2; D remains ambiguous. V dropped 6 bases and J dropped 4 bases, with 12 bases sitting between them. Germline-derived CDR1 and CDR2 are SQVTM and ANQGSEA. CDR3 length equals 12 residues. Here the CDR3 reads CSVPREVYGYTF. CDR3 nucleotide sequence: TGCAGCGTCCCACGGGAAGTCTATGGCTACACCTTC. The full variable domain, its missing parts supplied by reference TRBV29-1 and TRBJ1-2, is SAVISQKPSRDICQRGTSLTIQCQVDSQVTMMFWYRQQPGQSLTLIATANQGSEATYESGFVIDKFPISRPNLTFSTLTVSNMSPEDSSIYLCSVPREVYGYTFGSGTRLTVV.

The chain joins TRBV7-9 to TRBJ2-7; 7 bases fit TRBD1. V trimming: 4 bases; J trimming: 3 bases; junction bases outside the gene matches: 9. Germline CDR1 is SEHNR and CDR2 is FQNEAQ (reference sequence). The CDR3 loop spans 15 amino acids. The CDR3 loop is CASSSRQGTDYEQYF. CDR3 DNA: TGTGCCAGCAGCTCTCGACAGGGAACCGACTACGAGCAGTACTTC.